This TCR beta chain was identified during a study of monozygotic twins with inflammatory bowel disease (dated by TCRdb to between 2017 and 2020). Concerning the study at large: A total of some 30 monozygotic twin pairs were included in the full study, comprising nine German pairs (four IBD-concordant, five IBD-discordant) and 19 IBD-discordant Danish pairs. The search for disease-associated traits relied mainly on comparing IBD patients with their genetically identical healthy co-twins within discordant pairs. Each individual had, on average, about 151 000 unique TCRalpha sequences and 181 000 unique TCRbeta sequences available for analysis.

From each donor, a roughly 2.7 ml peripheral blood sample was collected into PAXgene tubes and kept at -80 degrees C. Total RNA was isolated from whole blood with the PAXgene blood miRNA kit on an automated QIAcube, without T cell sorting. Peripheral blood from monozygotic twin pairs who were concordant or discordant for inflammatory bowel disease underwent deep TCRalpha and TCRbeta repertoire profiling using unique molecular barcoding. Smoking habits were recorded for all twin pairs, and individuals were classified as current, former or never smokers. Remarks on this clonotype: What antigen it recognizes has not been identified.

The library was produced with 5' RACE. For each TCR library, about 4,000 ng of total RNA was used. For each sample, cDNA synthesis with SMARTScribe reverse transcriptase was split into eight separate reactions. Unique molecular identifiers containing a 6-nucleotide sample barcode were introduced through template switching during cDNA synthesis. TCRalpha and TCRbeta cDNA was amplified in two nested PCRs of about 17 and 10 cycles, and bead purification was carried out after each PCR. Before amplification, the cDNA was treated with uracil DNA-glycosylase and purified using the QIAquick PCR purification kit. The second PCR added Illumina TruSeq-compatible adapters along with sample-specific barcodes. Library quality and concentration were checked on TapeStation and Qubit, and libraries were pooled at about 4.9 ng each. Pooled libraries were sequenced on an Illumina HiSeq2500 single-index Rapid Run with 2 x 100 bp reads and custom sequencing primers. In the paper's pipeline: PCR and sequencing errors were corrected by UMI-based consensus assembly using MiGEC version 1.2.6. MiXCR version 2.1.1 was used for V(D)J alignment, clonotype assembly and CDR3 extraction. Gene usage, clonotype sharing and MAIT/NKT TCR abundance were normalised by analysing the top 1000, 10 000 and 20 000 clonotypes per sample. Diversity was computed as the inverse Simpson index with the vegan R package after downsampling to 27 000 UMIs. Statistical testing used paired Mann-Whitney U tests on the discordant twin pairs and applied Benjamini-Hochberg correction for multiple testing. The reads, reprocessed by TCRdb, yield one row per CDR3 protein sequence and no DNA. The V and J calls, along with clone size, are taken from TCRdb and not from the paper's own processing. The record for this sample contains 400,000 to 500,000 distinct CDR3 sequences. The ten largest clonotypes hold 2% to 2.5% of the sample.

The cysteine opens and the phenylalanine closes a CDR3 of 15 amino acids. No DNA is given. CDR1 KGHSH and CDR2 LQKENI are derived from the germline V gene. Study-level results and caveats: Distinction between different T cell subtypes could not be achieved in the analysis. Compared with healthy twins, IBD patients had fewer clonotypes in common with other individuals, a difference most pronounced in patients showing signs of disease activity. No difference in repertoire similarity was observed between concordant and discordant twins, possibly owing to limited statistical power. Because patients were on differing immunosuppressive treatments, the repertoires may have picked up extra background noise and inter-individual variability. A decrease in TCRbeta repertoire diversity, as measured by inverse Simpson index, was observed in IBD patients compared with their healthy co-twins. No single strong signal or clonotype linked to IBD turned up in the results, so the idea that one exists was not supported.

Sequencing was carried out using blood. Recombination linked TRBV18 to TRBJ2-5. This sequence was found in a human donor with ulcerative colitis or Crohn's disease, or a healthy co-twin of an affected twin (not recorded which). The CDR3 reads as follows: CASSPPDRLRETQYF.